Below, 6 T cell receptor beta chains from the same sample are listed, as sequenced in a study of CD8 T cells in ankylosing spondylitis. Study-wide points: Made up of about eight highly homologous variants, a TCR beta motif appeared characteristic of ankylosing spondylitis blood.

TCRdb used MiXCR to reprocess the 5' RACE reads, holding one entry per CDR3 protein. The sample consists of roughly 490,000 distinct CDR3 sequences, approximately 5% of them appearing once. Their antigens remain unidentified. The sample comprised blood, either unsorted or a sorted T cell fraction (not recorded which). The source is a male donor with ankylosing spondylitis.

This clonotype was seen repeatedly, ten times or more. This chain connects TRBV20-1 to TRBJ1-5, with D unresolved. V lost 2 bases and J lost 4, with 9 bases in between. This CDR3 spans 13 amino acids. Germline values: CDR1 DFQATT, CDR2 SNEGSKA (reference sequence). The CDR3 region is CSARSHVNQPQHF. CDR3 coding DNA: TGCAGTGCTAGATCACATGTAAATCAGCCCCAGCATTTT.

The genes are TRBV5-3 and TRBJ1-5; D might be TRBD1 (6 bases). TRBV5-3 is an ORF for which the function is uncertain. The CDR3 contains 13 residues. V lost 10 bases, J lost 7 bases, and 18 bases lay in between. The CDR3 nucleotides are TGTGCCGGGGGCCCGGGGCTGGGGCAGCCCCAGCATTTT. Its protein is CAGGPGLGQPQHF.

This clonotype was recorded at least ten times. The J gene is TRBJ2-2, the V gene TRBV5-1; 7 bases fit TRBD2. Germline V CDR1 and CDR2: SGHRS, YFSETQ. The CDR3 has 15 residues. With V trimmed by 2 bases and J by 4 bases, 5 bases remained unmatched. CDR3 in amino acids: CASSFGGSLTGELFF. Written as DNA, the CDR3 is TGCGCCAGCAGCTTCGGCGGGAGTCTCACCGGGGAGCTGTTTTTT.

This clonotype was counted many times. V and J are TRBV20-1 and TRBJ2-7; 7 nucleotides line up with TRBD1. The V gene end was trimmed by 2 bases and the J gene end by 7 bases; junction bases not matched to a gene: 11. The CDR3 is made up of 14 amino acids. Germline CDR1 is DFQATT and CDR2 is SNEGSKA (reference sequence). The CDR3 protein is CSARLSTGRFEQYF. The DNA for the CDR3 is TGCAGTGCTAGATTATCGACAGGGCGATTTGAGCAGTACTTC.

This clonotype was observed many times. The chain employs TRBV12-3 or TRBV12-4 and TRBJ1-5, with D tentatively TRBD1 (6 bases). V was pared by 6 bases and J by 0 bases, with 12 bases between. The CDR3 has 15 amino acids. The CDR3 region has the DNA TGTGCCAGCAGGGAAAACAGGGATAGCAATCAGCCCCAGCATTTT. Translation: CASRENRDSNQPQHF.

This clonotype has at least ten counts. The gene calls are TRBV27 and TRBJ1-4; TRBD1 agrees at 8 bases. The CDR3 is 15 residues long. CDR1 and CDR2 (germline): MNHEY, SMNVEV (reference sequence). V lost 6 bases to trimming and J lost 8 bases; unmatched junction nucleotides: 11. The CDR3 DNA sequence: TGTGCCAGCAGCCCAAAACGGACAGGGTCAGAAAAACTGTTTTTT. Translated: CASSPKRTGSEKLFF. The whole variable domain, filled in from reference TRBV27 and TRBJ1-4, reads EAQVTQNPRYLITVTGKKLTVTCSQNMNHEYMSWYRQDPGLGLRQIYYSMNVEVTDKGDVPEGYKVSRKEKRNFPLILESPSPNQTSLYFCASSPKRTGSEKLFFGSGTQLSVL.